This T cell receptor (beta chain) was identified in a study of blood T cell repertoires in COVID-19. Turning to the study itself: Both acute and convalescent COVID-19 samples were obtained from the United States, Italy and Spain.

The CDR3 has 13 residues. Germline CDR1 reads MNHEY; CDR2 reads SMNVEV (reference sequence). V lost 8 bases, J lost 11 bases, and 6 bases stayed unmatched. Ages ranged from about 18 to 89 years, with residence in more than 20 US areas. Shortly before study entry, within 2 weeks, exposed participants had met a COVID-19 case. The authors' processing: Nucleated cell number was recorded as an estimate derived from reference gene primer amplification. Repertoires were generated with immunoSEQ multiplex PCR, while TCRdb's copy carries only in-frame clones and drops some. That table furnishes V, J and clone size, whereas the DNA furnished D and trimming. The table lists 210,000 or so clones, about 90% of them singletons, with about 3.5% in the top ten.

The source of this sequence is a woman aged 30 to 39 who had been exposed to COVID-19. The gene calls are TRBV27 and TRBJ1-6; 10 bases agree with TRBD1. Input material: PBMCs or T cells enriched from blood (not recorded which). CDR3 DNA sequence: TGTGCCAGCGGGGACAGGGGAATTCCACCCCTCCACTTT. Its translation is CASGDRGIPPLHF.